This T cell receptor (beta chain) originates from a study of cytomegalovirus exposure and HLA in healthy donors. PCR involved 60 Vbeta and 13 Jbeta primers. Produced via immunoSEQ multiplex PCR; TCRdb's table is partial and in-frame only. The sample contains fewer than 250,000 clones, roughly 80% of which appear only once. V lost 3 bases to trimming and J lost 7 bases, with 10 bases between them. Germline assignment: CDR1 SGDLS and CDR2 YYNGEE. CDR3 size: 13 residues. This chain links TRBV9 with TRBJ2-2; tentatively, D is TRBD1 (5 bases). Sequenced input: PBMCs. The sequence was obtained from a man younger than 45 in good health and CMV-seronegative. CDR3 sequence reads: CASSAQGNGELFF. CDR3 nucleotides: TGTGCCAGCAGCGCCCAGGGTAACGGGGAGCTGTTTTTT.